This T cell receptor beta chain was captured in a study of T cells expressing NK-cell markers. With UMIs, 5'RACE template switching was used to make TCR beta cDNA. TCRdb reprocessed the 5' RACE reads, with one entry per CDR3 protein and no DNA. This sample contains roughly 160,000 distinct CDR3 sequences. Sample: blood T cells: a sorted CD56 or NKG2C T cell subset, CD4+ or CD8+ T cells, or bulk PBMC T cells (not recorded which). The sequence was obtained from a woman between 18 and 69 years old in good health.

CDR3 protein: CASSPIGGGEYYNEQFF. V is TRBV7-2 and J is TRBJ2-1; the D call from TCRdb, TRBD1, cannot be confirmed without DNA. The CDR3 totals 17 residues. Germline V gives CDR1 SGHTA, CDR2 FQGNSA. The full variable domain, its missing parts supplied by reference TRBV7-2 and TRBJ2-1, is GAGVSQSPSNKVTEKGKDVELRCDPISGHTALYWYRQSLGQGLEFLIYFQGNSAPDKSGLPSDRFSAERTGGSVSTLTIQRTQQEDSAVYLCASSPIGGGEYYNEQFFGPGTRLTVL.